This TCR beta chain came from a study of CD8 T cells in Susac syndrome. The RNA, about 0.5 to 1 ug, was put through reverse transcription using random hexamers. By means of immunoSEQ multiplex PCR, TCR beta CDR3 spanning 54 Vbeta and 13 Jbeta underwent amplification. TCRdb called the immunoSEQ multiplex PCR reads again in MiXCR, with one record for every CDR3 protein. In the table there are fewer than 350,000 distinct CDR3 sequences, approximately 85% of which are singletons. The CDR3 contains 16 residues. After removal of 4 bases from V and 0 bases from J, the junction contained 6 bases not matched to a gene. Germline values: CDR1 MDHEN, CDR2 SYDVKM.

The sample consisted of CD8+ T cells from PBMCs. The origin of this receptor is a human donor with multiple sclerosis. This chain uses TRBV28 with TRBJ2-3; TRBD2 matches at 8 bases. DNA of the CDR3: TGTGCCAGCAGTTCGAGTAGCGGGATTAGCACAGATACGCAGTATTTT. Its translation: CASSSSSGISTDTQYF.